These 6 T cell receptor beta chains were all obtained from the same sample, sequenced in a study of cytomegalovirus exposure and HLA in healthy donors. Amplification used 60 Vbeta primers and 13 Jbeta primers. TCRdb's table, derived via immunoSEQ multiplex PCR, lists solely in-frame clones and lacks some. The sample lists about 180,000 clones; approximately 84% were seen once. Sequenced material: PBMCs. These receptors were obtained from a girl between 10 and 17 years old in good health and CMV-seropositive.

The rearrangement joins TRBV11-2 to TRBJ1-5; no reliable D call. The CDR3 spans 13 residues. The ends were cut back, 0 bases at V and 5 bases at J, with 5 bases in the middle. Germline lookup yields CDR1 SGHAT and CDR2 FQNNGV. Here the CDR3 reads CASSLDRDQPQHF. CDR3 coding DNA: TGTGCCAGCAGCTTAGATCGAGATCAGCCCCAGCATTTT. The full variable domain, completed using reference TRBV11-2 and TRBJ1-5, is EAGVAQSPRYKIIEKRQSVAFWCNPISGHATLYWYQQILGQGPKLLIQFQNNGVVDDSQLPKDRFSAERLKGVDSTLKIQPAKLEDSAVYLCASSLDRDQPQHFGDGTRLSIL.

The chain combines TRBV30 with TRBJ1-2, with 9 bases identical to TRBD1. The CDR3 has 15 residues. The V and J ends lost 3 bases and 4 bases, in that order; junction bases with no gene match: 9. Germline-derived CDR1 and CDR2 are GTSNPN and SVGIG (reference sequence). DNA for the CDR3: TGTGCCTGGAGGGCCCCGGGACAGGGCGCCTATGGCTACACCTTC. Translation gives CAWRAPGQGAYGYTF.

In DNA, the CDR3 is TGTGCCAGCAGCTTAATGGGGGGGCCAGGTGGCTACACCTTC. Its translation is CASSLMGGPGGYTF. The genes are TRBV5-8 and TRBJ1-2; D possibly corresponds to TRBD1 (6 bases). Germline loops: CDR1 SGHTS, CDR2 YDEGEE. The ends were cut back, 2 bases at V and 7 bases at J, with 15 bases in the middle. The CDR3 is 14 amino acids.

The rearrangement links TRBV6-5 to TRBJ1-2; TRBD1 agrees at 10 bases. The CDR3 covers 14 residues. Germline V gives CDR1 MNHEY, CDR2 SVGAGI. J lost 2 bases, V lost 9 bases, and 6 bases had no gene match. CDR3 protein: CASSRTGGNYGYTF. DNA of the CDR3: TGTGCCAGTTCTCGGACAGGGGGAAACTATGGCTACACCTTC.

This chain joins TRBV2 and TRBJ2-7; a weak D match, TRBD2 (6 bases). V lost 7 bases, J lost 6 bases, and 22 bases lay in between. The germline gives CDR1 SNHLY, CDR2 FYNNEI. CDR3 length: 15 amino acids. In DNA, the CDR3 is TGTGCCAGCATTCGAGCAGGGCTAGCGATAGGCGAGCAGTACTTC. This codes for CASIRAGLAIGEQYF. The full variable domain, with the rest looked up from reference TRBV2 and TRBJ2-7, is EPEVTQTPSHQVTQMGQEVILRCVPISNHLYFYWYRQILGQKVEFLVSFYNNEISEKSEIFDDQFSVERPDGSNFTLKIRSTKLEDSAMYFCASIRAGLAIGEQYFGPGTRLTVT.

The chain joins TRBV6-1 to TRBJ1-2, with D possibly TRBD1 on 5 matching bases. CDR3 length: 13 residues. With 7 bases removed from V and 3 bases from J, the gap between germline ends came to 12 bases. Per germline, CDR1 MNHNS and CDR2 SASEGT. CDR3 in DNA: TGTGCCAGCACTCAAGGGGCGGACTATGGCTACACCTTC. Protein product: CASTQGADYGYTF.